The rows below give T cell receptor beta chains drawn from one sample of a study of post-analysis software for immune sequencing data. TCRdb used MiXCR to reprocess the PCR reads, holding one entry per CDR3 protein. The table lists hundreds of thousands of distinct CDR3 sequences, 30% of them singletons, with approximately 0.55% in the top ten. Sequencing input: blood. These TCRs come from a girl between 10 and 17 years old with multiple sclerosis. Each CDR3 is given with its conserved first and last residue. D genes are given only for firm matches. Size values are once, few and many counts, or a class for expanded clones, and some rows have none.

>.|TRBV29-1|TRBJ2-1|TRBD1
CSVAGTGLYNEQFF
TGCAGCGTTGCCGGGACAGGGTTATACAATGAGCAGTTCTTC
>few|TRBV3-1|TRBJ1-2|.
CASSQGPGDYGYTF
TGTGCCAGCAGCCAAGGGCCAGGCGACTATGGCTACACCTTC
>.|TRBV5-1|TRBJ2-1|TRBD1
CASSPGTAGSPTMKQFF
TGCGCCAGCAGCCCCGGGACAGCCGGCTCCCCTACAATGAAGCAGTTCTTC
>.|TRBV5-1|TRBJ2-3|.
CASSFFQPADTQYF
TGCGCCAGCAGCTTTTTCCAGCCGGCAGATACGCAGTATTTT
>.|TRBV7-3|TRBJ2-3|.
CASSLTSGEDTQYF
TGTGCCAGCAGCTTAACGTCCGGGGAGGATACGCAGTATTTT
>.|TRBV25-1|TRBJ1-2|.
CASSGWSLGYGYTF
TGTGCCAGCAGTGGCTGGTCCCTCGGCTATGGCTACACCTTC
>.|TRBV12-3/TRBV12-4|TRBJ2-1|TRBD2
CASSLGLAGEPQQFF
TGTGCCAGCAGTTTGGGGCTAGCGGGAGAACCGCAGCAGTTCTTC
>.|TRBV18|TRBJ2-1|TRBD1
CASSRTADRVSNEQFF
TGTGCCAGCTCACGAACTGCGGACAGGGTGAGCAATGAGCAGTTCTTC
>.|TRBV11-2|TRBJ2-7|.
CASSFSLVWEQYF
TGTGCCAGCAGCTTTAGCCTTGTTTGGGAGCAGTACTTC
>.|TRBV15|TRBJ2-7|.
CATADRGYEDEQYF
TGTGCCACCGCCGACCGTGGTTACGAGGACGAGCAGTACTTC
>few|TRBV29-1|TRBJ1-2|TRBD1
CSVDLGTGGAYGYTF
TGCAGCGTTGACCTGGGGACAGGTGGGGCCTATGGCTACACCTTC
>few|TRBV29-1|TRBJ2-1|.
CSVEQLEYNEQFF
TGCAGCGTTGAACAGCTAGAATACAATGAGCAGTTCTTC
>many|TRBV10-2|TRBJ2-7|.
CASTYRDRAGYEQYF
TGCGCCAGCACCTATCGCGACAGAGCCGGTTACGAGCAGTACTTC
>.|TRBV28|TRBJ1-4|.
CASSSYSGPRDLRNEKLFF
TGTGCCAGCAGTTCCTATAGCGGGCCCAGGGACTTACGAAATGAAAAACTGTTTTTT
>few|TRBV6-2/TRBV6-3|TRBJ2-1|.
CASSARVGYNEQFF
TGTGCCAGCAGTGCACGGGTCGGCTACAATGAGCAGTTCTTC
>many|TRBV9|TRBJ2-7|TRBD2
CASSVGLAATYEQYF
TGTGCCAGCAGCGTAGGACTAGCGGCAACCTACGAGCAGTACTTC
>few|TRBV29-1|TRBJ1-2|.
CSVEGLSGGYTF
TGCAGCGTTGAAGGCCTTTCGGGTGGCTACACCTTC
>.|TRBV11-2|TRBJ1-1|.
CASSSNLFGLAFF
TGTGCCAGCAGCTCGAACCTGTTTGGGCTAGCTTTCTTT
>.|TRBV29-1|TRBJ2-3|.
CSFSGAVFRTQYF
TGCAGCTTTAGCGGAGCCGTCTTCAGGACGCAGTATTTT
>.|TRBV7-2|TRBJ2-3|.
CASSPSGTTDTQYF
TGTGCCAGCAGCCCATCCGGGACGACAGATACGCAGTATTTT
>.|TRBV6-2/TRBV6-3|TRBJ2-3|TRBD2
CAGSDPGLAGGTDTQYF
TGTGCCGGCTCCGACCCGGGACTAGCGGGGGGAACAGATACGCAGTATTTT
>.|TRBV27|TRBJ2-3|.
CASRIFYSTDTQYF
TGTGCCAGCAGGATATTCTACAGCACAGATACGCAGTATTTT
>few|TRBV29-1|TRBJ2-5|.
CSVEPQGSQETQYF
TGCAGCGTTGAACCCCAGGGGAGTCAAGAGACCCAGTACTTC
>.|TRBV2|TRBJ1-2|.
CASSEVGRRDRYGYTF
TGTGCCAGCAGTGAAGTTGGTCGGAGGGATAGGTATGGCTACACCTTC
>.|TRBV5-1|TRBJ1-1|TRBD1
CASSSPGQGARLNTEAFF
TGCGCCAGCAGCTCACCGGGACAGGGGGCTCGCTTGAACACTGAAGCTTTCTTT
>.|TRBV7-2|TRBJ1-5|.
CASSLAGTASNQPQHF
TGTGCCAGCAGCTTAGCCGGGACGGCTAGCAATCAGCCCCAGCATTTT
>.|TRBV7-9|TRBJ1-4|.
CASSQGSGEKLFF
TGTGCCAGCAGCCAGGGGTCGGGGGAAAAACTGTTTTTT
>.|TRBV7-2|TRBJ2-7|.
CASSYVAGSYEQYF
TGTGCCAGCAGCTATGTGGCAGGCTCCTACGAGCAGTACTTC